These T cell receptor beta chains were read from a single sample in a study of T-cell reconstitution after alpha-beta-depleted transplantation in children. MiXCR, run by TCRdb on the PCR reads, gives a single entry per CDR3 protein. The repertoire has some 310,000 distinct CDR3 sequences, roughly 25% of them found once; the top ten carry 9.5% to 12%. The sequenced sample was PBMCs, mostly from graft donor cells, obtained 180 days after TCRalphabeta/CD19-depleted stem cell transplant. The receptors were sampled from a male patient younger than 18 who had a stem cell transplant for acute lymphoblastic leukemia, so the T cells may come from the graft donor. Both conserved end residues are part of each CDR3. A D gene is named only where the DNA matches it firmly. Not every row has a clone size; where given, it reads once, few, many or a size class.

V gene	D gene	clone size	J gene	CDR3 protein	CDR3 DNA
TRBV15	TRBD2	.	TRBJ2-1	CATSLGAGSGYNEQFF	TGTGCCACCAGCTTAGGAGCGGGATCGGGTTACAATGAGCAGTTCTTC
TRBV20-1	.	.	TRBJ2-1	CSASDYPWDEQFF	TGCAGTGCTAGTGACTATCCTTGGGATGAGCAGTTCTTC
TRBV15	TRBD1	few	TRBJ2-7	CATSRVRGGQGYEQYF	TGTGCCACCAGCAGAGTGCGAGGGGGACAGGGGTACGAGCAGTACTTC
TRBV20-1	.	.	TRBJ1-3	CSARDSWAAEGNTIYF	TGCAGTGCTAGAGATAGTTGGGCAGCCGAGGGCAACACCATATATTTT
TRBV5-5	TRBD1	.	TRBJ2-7	CASSLQTGTFYYEQYF	TGTGCCAGCAGTCTTCAGACAGGGACCTTTTATTACGAGCAGTACTTC
TRBV20-1	.	few	TRBJ2-7	CSARDLGRERSYEQYF	TGCAGTGCTAGAGATTTGGGTAGGGAGCGTTCCTACGAGCAGTACTTC
TRBV4-1	TRBD2	few	TRBJ2-7	CASSQWTSGSHEQYF	TGCGCCAGCAGCCAATGGACTAGCGGGAGCCACGAGCAGTACTTC
TRBV25-1	.	.	TRBJ2-5	CASSAERDFQETQYF	TGTGCCAGCAGTGCAGAGAGGGATTTCCAAGAGACCCAGTACTTC
TRBV7-9	TRBD1	few	TRBJ2-3	CASSLGWGQAYTDTQYF	TGTGCCAGCAGCTTAGGGTGGGGACAGGCATACACAGATACGCAGTATTTT
TRBV5-3	.	few	TRBJ1-1	CASTLRGRVEVSTEAFF	TGTGCCTCCACTCTCAGGGGTCGGGTGGAGGTGTCCACTGAAGCTTTCTTT
TRBV20-1	.	.	TRBJ1-2	CSAPTGTHGYTF	TGCAGTGCACCTACAGGGACACATGGCTACACCTTC
TRBV5-1	TRBD1	few	TRBJ2-7	CASSLDYGTGSYEQYF	TGCGCCAGCAGCTTGGACTACGGGACAGGGTCCTACGAGCAGTACTTC
TRBV7-2	.	.	TRBJ2-3	CASSLAPGATPDTQYF	TGTGCCAGCAGCTTAGCTCCGGGAGCGACCCCGGATACGCAGTATTTT
TRBV5-6	TRBD2	few	TRBJ2-7	CASSLGSGHPGLVPHVF	TGTGCCAGCAGCTTGGGCTCGGGACACCCGGGACTAGTCCCTCATGTTTTC
TRBV7-8	.	.	TRBJ2-5	CASSLSSWYQETQYF	TGTGCCAGCAGCCTGTCCTCCTGGTACCAAGAGACCCAGTACTTC
TRBV7-2	.	few	TRBJ2-1	CASSLLTSSYEQFF	TGTGCCAGCAGCCTACTGACTAGTTCATATGAGCAGTTCTTC
TRBV29-1	TRBD1	.	TRBJ1-2	CSVPMGRTGAWGGYTF	TGCAGCGTCCCTATGGGCCGGACAGGGGCCTGGGGGGGCTACACCTTC
TRBV20-1	TRBD1	.	TRBJ2-1	CSARDHRGYNEQFF	TGCAGTGCTAGAGATCACAGGGGGTACAATGAGCAGTTCTTC
TRBV5-1	TRBD1	few	TRBJ2-7	CASSLVALRAGTGLGYEQYF	TGCGCCAGCAGCTTGGTGGCCCTTCGTGCCGGGACAGGGTTGGGCTACGAGCAGTACTTC
TRBV20-1	.	.	TRBJ1-1	CSADYRVVFPKNAEAFF	TGCAGTGCTGATTACAGGGTAGTCTTCCCCAAGAACGCTGAAGCTTTCTTT
TRBV10-2	TRBD2	few	TRBJ2-7	CASRPTGTSGVNAYEQYF	TGCGCCAGCAGGCCTACCGGGACTAGCGGTGTGAACGCCTACGAGCAGTACTTC
TRBV12-3/TRBV12-4	.	.	TRBJ2-7	CASSLGLDRSYEQYF	TGTGCCAGCAGTTTAGGGTTAGACAGGAGCTACGAGCAGTACTTC
TRBV7-6	.	few	TRBJ2-1	CARPGLGVGNEQFF	TGTGCCAGGCCGGGACTGGGGGTGGGGAATGAGCAGTTCTTC
TRBV10-3	TRBD1	few	TRBJ1-3	CAISTDRAGNTIYF	TGTGCCATCAGCACGGACAGGGCTGGAAACACCATATATTTT
TRBV10-3	TRBD2	.	TRBJ2-7	CAIREPSGGRVSYEQYF	TGTGCCATCAGGGAACCTTCGGGCGGGAGGGTGTCCTACGAGCAGTACTTC
TRBV4-1	.	few	TRBJ2-3	CASSQASVSRTDTQYF	TGCGCCAGCAGCCAAGCTAGCGTCAGCCGCACAGATACGCAGTATTTT
TRBV7-9	.	few	TRBJ2-5	CASSLAGGKETQYF	TGTGCCAGCAGCTTAGCGGGCGGGAAAGAGACCCAGTACTTC
TRBV6-1	.	.	TRBJ1-4	CASSERFPEKLFF	TGTGCCAGCAGTGAGCGCTTTCCCGAAAAACTGTTTTTT
TRBV18	.	.	TRBJ2-5	CASSPLEFQETQYF	TGTGCCAGCTCACCACTTGAGTTCCAAGAGACCCAGTACTTC
TRBV18	.	.	TRBJ2-5	CASSRASQETQYF	TGTGCCAGCTCACGGGCTTCCCAAGAGACCCAGTACTTC
TRBV7-3	TRBD1	.	TRBJ2-1	CASSPGTAYNEQFF	TGTGCCAGCAGCCCGGGGACAGCCTACAATGAGCAGTTCTTC
TRBV28	.	few	TRBJ2-3	CASSLYVGARDTQYF	TGTGCCAGCAGTTTATATGTGGGGGCGCGGGATACGCAGTATTTT
TRBV4-1	.	few	TRBJ2-1	CASSQVYPSYNEQFF	TGCGCCAGCAGCCAAGTATACCCCTCCTACAATGAGCAGTTCTTC
TRBV7-9	TRBD1	.	TRBJ1-1	CASSPTGGGRMNTEAFF	TGTGCCAGCAGCCCTACAGGGGGAGGAAGGATGAACACTGAAGCTTTCTTT
TRBV12-3/TRBV12-4	.	.	TRBJ2-5	CAGATSLQETQYF	TGTGCCGGGGCGACAAGTCTTCAAGAGACCCAGTACTTC
TRBV24-1	.	few	TRBJ2-3	CATSDTPTDTQYF	TGTGCCACCAGTGACACCCCCACAGATACGCAGTATTTT
TRBV4-1	TRBD1	.	TRBJ2-1	CASSLPDRGRYYNEQFF	TGCGCCAGCAGCCTCCCGGACAGGGGACGTTACTACAATGAGCAGTTCTTC
TRBV5-1	.	many	TRBJ1-2	CASSLSGTYGYTF	TGCGCCAGCAGCTTGTCAGGGACCTATGGCTACACCTTC
TRBV6-1	.	few	TRBJ1-6	CASREQWILYNSPLHF	TGTGCCAGCAGAGAACAGTGGATTCTCTATAATTCACCCCTCCACTTT
TRBV12-3/TRBV12-4	.	.	TRBJ2-1	CASRRDLRNEQFF	TGTGCCAGCAGACGGGACTTACGAAATGAGCAGTTCTTC
TRBV29-1	.	few	TRBJ1-1	CSVADREAFF	TGCAGCGTGGCTGACAGGGAAGCTTTCTTT
TRBV4-1	TRBD1	few	TRBJ1-2	CASSHGQGNGYTF	TGCGCCAGCAGCCACGGACAGGGGAACGGCTACACCTTC
TRBV19	.	.	TRBJ1-1	CASSIGGDPFF	TGTGCCAGTAGTATTGGAGGAGATCCTTTCTTT
TRBV3-1	TRBD1	few	TRBJ1-2	CASSPRDRGSGYTF	TGTGCCAGCAGCCCCCGGGACAGGGGCTCCGGCTACACCTTC
TRBV7-9	.	.	TRBJ2-5	CASSRMTAPQETQYF	TGTGCCAGCAGCCGTATGACAGCGCCTCAAGAGACCCAGTACTTC
TRBV6-6	.	.	TRBJ2-2	CASSPDRGELFF	TGTGCCAGCAGTCCAGACCGCGGGGAGCTGTTTTTT